Listed here are 13 T cell receptor beta chains from one sample, sequenced in a study of blood T cell repertoires in COVID-19. Measured with immunoSEQ multiplex PCR; TCRdb has only the in-frame clones, and not every one. Counted here are about 360,000 clones, around nine tenths occurring once; the ten biggest clones make up just over 7%. Material for sequencing was peripheral blood. The origin of the receptors is a woman aged 60-70 years with COVID-19, enrolled during active disease.

The chain employs TRBV5-1 and TRBJ2-5, with 10 bases fitting TRBD1. The J segment lost 4 bases and the V segment lost 0 bases, leaving 3 bases of the junction unmatched. Germline lookup yields CDR1 SGHRS and CDR2 YFSETQ. This CDR3 spans 15 amino acids. The CDR3 DNA follows: TGCGCCAGCAGCTTGGCCGGGACAGGGGTAGAGACCCAGTACTTC. This sequence encodes CASSLAGTGVETQYF.

This clone is a singleton in its sample. J is TRBJ2-7 and V is TRBV4-2, with 11 bases aligning to TRBD1. Germline CDR1 and CDR2: LGHNA and YNFKEQ. The CDR3 is made up of 14 amino acids. Trimming cost V 4 bases and J 5 bases; bases outside gene matches: 4. CDR3 loop: CASSPGQGVNEQYF. CDR3 DNA: TGTGCCAGCAGCCCGGGACAGGGGGTAAACGAGCAGTACTTC.

This clone has only one observation. J is TRBJ2-3 and V is TRBV7-9, with a possible D match to TRBD1 (6 bases). Between the trimmed V and J ends, which lost 5 bases and 1 base, there was a span of 13 bases. Germline V gene lookup returns CDR1 SEHNR and CDR2 FQNEAQ (reference sequence). This CDR3 contains 15 residues. CDR3 coding DNA: TGTGCCAGCAGCCCACAGGGATTCGGCACAGATACGCAGTATTTT. The encoded protein is CASSPQGFGTDTQYF.

In the case of this clone: The germline gene is not matched at one end of the junction; a read error may be the cause. The CDR3 spells CASSPRQNF. In nucleotides, the CDR3 is TGTGCCAGCAGCCCCCGTCAGAACTTC. The rearrangement uses TRBV3-1 (or the pseudogene TRBV3-2) and TRBJ1-2, with unresolved D. The CDR3 extends over 9 amino acids. Per germline, CDR1 LGHDT and CDR2 YNNKEL (reference sequence).

The chain recombines TRBV4-3 with TRBJ1-2; no clear D. CDR3 length: 14 residues. The germline CDR1 and CDR2 sequences are LGHNA and YSLEER. Trimming took 1 base from V and 5 from J, leaving 11 bases between them. The CDR3 is CASSQVPVIYGYTF. The CDR3 DNA reads TGCGCCAGCAGCCAAGTGCCGGTGATTTATGGCTACACCTTC.

The chain links TRBV5-8 to TRBJ2-5; D perhaps matches TRBD1 (6 bases). The V gene's germline CDR1 is SGHTS and CDR2 YDEGEE. The germline V and J ends were trimmed by 3 bases and 10 bases, with 25 bases remaining between them. There are 16 residues in the CDR3. The CDR3 DNA follows: TGTGCCAGCAGCTCACCACAGGGCATGAGGTTCTTTGACCAGTACTTC. It codes for CASSSPQGMRFFDQYF.

The chain recombines TRBV12-5 with TRBJ2-4; TRBD1 aligns across 8 bases. The length of the CDR3 is 14 residues. J gave up 7 bases and V 1 base, and 3 bases lay outside the gene matches. From germline, CDR1 is LGHNT and CDR2 FRNRAP. The CDR3 reads CASGLGGQANIQYF. For the CDR3, the DNA is TGTGCTAGTGGTTTGGGGGGACAGGCCAACATTCAGTACTTC.

The chain is built from TRBV7-2 and TRBJ2-3; 9 bases align to TRBD2. The CDR3 totals 15 residues. Germline V gives CDR1 SGHTA, CDR2 FQGNSA. J was trimmed by 6 bases and V by 1 base; bases with no gene match: 5. The CDR3 region has the DNA TGTGCCAGCAGCTTAGGCTCTAGCGGGGTGGATACGCAGTATTTT. Translation: CASSLGSSGVDTQYF.

This clone occurred a few times. This chain links TRBV7-9 with TRBJ2-1, with TRBD2 identical over 9 bases. Trimming took 0 bases from V and 3 from J; bases not matched to a gene: 3. Germline CDR1 and CDR2: SEHNR and FQNEAQ (reference sequence). CDR3 length: 16 amino acids. The CDR3, as DNA: TGTGCCAGCAGCTTAGCTGGCGGGGGGGACTACAATGAGCAGTTCTTC. Protein sequence: CASSLAGGGDYNEQFF.

This clone was counted between two and nine times. J is TRBJ1-5 and V is TRBV6-4, with TRBD1 matching 8 bases. The ends lost 11 bases at V and 4 bases at J; junction bases unmatched: 16. Per the germline V gene, CDR1 is MRHNA and CDR2 is SNTAGT. The CDR3 consists of 16 residues. For the CDR3, the DNA is TGTGCCGGCCTTGAGTATCGGGACAGGAGGAATCAGCCCCAGCATTTT. This encodes CAGLEYRDRRNQPQHF.

This clone was counted a few times. V is TRBV13 and J is TRBJ1-3; D may be TRBD1 (6 bases). Trimming pared 7 bases from V and 2 bases from J, leaving 15 bases between. CDR1 is PRHDT, CDR2 FYEKMQ, per germline (reference sequence). The CDR3 has 15 amino acids. The CDR3 loop is CASTQRGRAGNTIYF. The CDR3 nucleotides read TGTGCCAGCACCCAAAGGGGGAGGGCTGGAAACACCATATATTTT.

The rearrangement joins TRBV11-2 to TRBJ2-5; 15 bases align to TRBD2. The CDR3 is made up of 18 amino acids. Germline values: CDR1 SGHAT, CDR2 FQNNGV. The J segment lost 2 bases and the V segment lost 3 bases, leaving 7 bases of the junction unmatched. The CDR3 loop reads CASSLYPGLAGGQETQYF. CDR3 sequence (DNA): TGTGCCAGCAGCTTGTATCCGGGACTAGCGGGGGGACAAGAGACCCAGTACTTC.

The J gene is TRBJ1-2, the V gene TRBV6-6; D perhaps matches TRBD1 (6 bases). This CDR3 spans 16 amino acids. Deletions cut 8 bases from V and 7 bases from J, with 26 bases between. The V gene's germline CDR1 is MNHNY and CDR2 SVGAGI (reference sequence). The DNA for the CDR3 is TGTGCCAGCGGCCTTGGATCGGACAGTGCACTAGTTGGCTACACCTTC. Translated: CASGLGSDSALVGYTF.